The 22 T cell receptor beta chains listed next were all sequenced from one sample in a study of blood T cell repertoires in COVID-19 (dated by TCRdb to the early 2020s). Libraries were constructed by the immunoSEQ multiplex PCR assay. Drawn from immuneACCESS, this table holds only the in-frame rearrangements with V and J called that TCRdb kept. Clones are partly lost; checked studies trace under half to an unresolved V gene and leave the rest unexplained. The sample table shows roughly 100,000 clones, and about 75% are seen once. Of the sample, approximately 20% is held by the ten largest clones. What was sequenced was peripheral blood. The source is a woman aged 70-85 years with acute or convalescent COVID-19.

This chain links TRBV9 with TRBJ2-1; D ambiguous. V was trimmed by 1 base and J by 2 bases, leaving 10 bases between them. Germline V gene data show CDR1 as SGDLS and CDR2 as YYNGEE. There are 15 residues in the CDR3. The CDR3 spells CASSVSAFAYNEQFF. The CDR3 region has the DNA TGTGCCAGCAGCGTATCTGCGTTTGCCTACAATGAGCAGTTCTTC. The full variable domain, completed using reference TRBV9 and TRBJ2-1, is DSGVTQTPKHLITATGQRVTLRCSPRSGDLSVYWYQQSLDQGLQFLIQYYNGEERAKGNILERFSAQQFPDLHSELNLSSLELGDSALYFCASSVSAFAYNEQFFGPGTRLTVL.

The gene calls are TRBV20-1 and TRBJ1-4; no definite D call. The CDR3 length is 15 residues. Per the germline V gene, CDR1 is DFQATT and CDR2 is SNEGSKA (reference sequence). Trimming removed 3 bases at V and 7 bases at J, with 18 bases between. The CDR3 DNA sequence: TGCAGTGCTAGTCTCCTGGTGGCTGGTCGTGAAAAACTGTTTTTT. This translates into CSASLLVAGREKLFF.

The chain is built from TRBV30 and TRBJ2-7; TRBD1 matches at 7 bases. J lost 9 bases, V lost 5 bases, and 10 bases had no gene match. Germline V gene data show CDR1 as GTSNPN and CDR2 as SVGIG (reference sequence). This CDR3 region has 12 residues. CDR3 bases: TGTGCCTGGGGACAGGACCAAAGGGGGCAGTACTTC. Residues: CAWGQDQRGQYF.

Details on this clone: Possible read error: a much larger clone is one base away. The chain's CDR3 is CASSFDARTEAFF. The DNA of the CDR3 is TGCGCCAGCAGCTTTGACGCCAGGACTGAAGCTTTCTTT. J is TRBJ1-1 and V is TRBV5-1; D is uncertain. The CDR3 has 13 amino acids. The germline V and J ends were trimmed by 2 bases and 5 bases, with 10 bases remaining between them. Germline CDR1 and CDR2: SGHRS and YFSETQ. Full variable domain (outside the CDR3, taken from reference TRBV5-1 and TRBJ1-1): KAGVTQTPRYLIKTRGQQVTLSCSPISGHRSVSWYQQTPGQGLQFLFEYFSETQRNKGNFPGRFSGRQFSNSRSEMNVSTLELGDSALYLCASSFDARTEAFFGQGTRLTVV.

In DNA form, the CDR3 reads TGCGCCAGCAGCCAATACAGGGGCAACACTGAAGCTTTCTTT. Its protein product is CASSQYRGNTEAFF. The rearrangement uses TRBV4-3 and TRBJ1-1; 7 nucleotides agree with TRBD1. Germline V CDR1 and CDR2: LGHNA, YSLEER. The CDR3 covers 14 residues. V lost 2 bases and J lost 2; bases outside the gene matches: 2.

The rearrangement links TRBV30 to TRBJ1-5, with unresolved D. Germline assignment: CDR1 GTSNPN and CDR2 SVGIG (reference sequence). The CDR3 contains 12 residues. The V end was cut by 0 bases, the J end by 5 bases, with 5 bases between. CDR3 loop: CAWSVLDQPQHF. The CDR3 nucleotides read TGTGCCTGGAGTGTACTTGATCAGCCCCAGCATTTT.

This rearrangement joins TRBV5-4 to TRBJ1-2; tentative D call: TRBD1 (5 bases). Germline V gene sequence: CDR1 SGHNT, CDR2 YYREEE (reference sequence). The CDR3 length is 14 residues. V lost 2 bases, J lost 1 base, and 9 bases lay in between. Here the CDR3 DNA reads TGTGCCAGCAGCTTCGGGACTGGTAACTATGGCTACACCTTC. The encoded protein is CASSFGTGNYGYTF.

CDR3 nucleotide sequence: TGCAGCGCAATTTCCGGGACAGGGGTTACAGATACGCAGTATTTT. Its translation: CSAISGTGVTDTQYF. The chain couples TRBV29-1 to TRBJ2-3; 10 bases fit TRBD1. Germline-derived CDR1 and CDR2 are SQVTM and ANQGSEA. V was pared by 7 bases and J by 3 bases, with 10 bases of the junction left unmatched. This CDR3 has 15 amino acids.

V usage is TRBV7-2 and J usage is TRBJ2-7; 10 nucleotides align to TRBD2. CDR1 is SGHTA and CDR2 is FQGNSA in the germline V gene. CDR3 length: 15 amino acids. The V and J ends lost 2 bases and 2 bases, in that order; junction bases with no gene match: 3. The CDR3 DNA follows: TGTGCCAGCAGCTTAAGCGGGGGGGGGACCTACGAGCAGTACTTC. It is translated as CASSLSGGGTYEQYF. Filled out from reference TRBV7-2 and TRBJ2-7, the complete variable domain reads GAGVSQSPSNKVTEKGKDVELRCDPISGHTALYWYRQSLGQGLEFLIYFQGNSAPDKSGLPSDRFSAERTGGSVSTLTIQRTQQEDSAVYLCASSLSGGGTYEQYFGPGTRLTVT.

There are a few counts of this clone. The chain recombines TRBV2 with TRBJ2-3; 9 nucleotides match TRBD2. The CDR3 covers 13 residues. Germline V gene sequence: CDR1 SNHLY, CDR2 FYNNEI. V was clipped by 8 bases and J by 1 base; unmatched bases: 1. Here the CDR3 DNA reads TGTGCCAGCCAGCGGGGGGGCACAGATACGCAGTATTTT. Amino acids: CASQRGGTDTQYF.

The chain employs TRBV5-1 and TRBJ2-7, with D perhaps matching TRBD1 (6 bases). V shed 7 bases and J shed 0 bases, with 14 bases lying between them. Germline values: CDR1 SGHRS, CDR2 YFSETQ. There are 14 residues in the CDR3. CDR3 bases: TGCGCCAGCGGTAGACAGGCTAGCTCCTACGAGCAGTACTTC. The encoded protein is CASGRQASSYEQYF.

V gene TRBV11-3 combines with J gene TRBJ1-3; D is unclear. CDR3 size: 16 residues. V lost 1 base to trimming and J lost 0 bases, with 10 bases between them. Per the germline V gene, CDR1 is SGHNT and CDR2 is YENEEA. CDR3 bases: TGTGCCAGCAGCTTAGGAGCGGGAAACTCTGGAAACACCATATATTTT. It is translated as CASSLGAGNSGNTIYF.

This chain links TRBV19 with TRBJ2-3; 10 bases fit TRBD1. This CDR3 comprises 15 residues. Per the germline V gene, CDR1 is LNHDA and CDR2 is SQIVND (reference sequence). Losses at the gene ends were 6 bases for V and 1 base for J; bases not matched to a gene: 4. CDR3 in amino acids: CASSPGTGGTDTQYF. The CDR3 nucleotides are TGTGCCAGTAGCCCCGGGACAGGGGGCACAGATACGCAGTATTTT.

This clone was seen just once. V and J are TRBV4-3 and TRBJ1-5; tentative D call: TRBD1 (5 bases). The V end lost 0 bases, the J end lost 4 bases, and 10 bases lay between the germline ends. This CDR3 is built from 15 residues. CDR1 LGHNA and CDR2 YSLEER come from the germline V gene. CDR3: CASSQDTGGNQPQHF. CDR3 bases: TGCGCCAGCAGCCAAGATACCGGGGGAAATCAGCCCCAGCATTTT.

This chain uses TRBV6-2 or TRBV6-3 with TRBJ2-2; TRBD1 aligns across 8 bases. Germline loops: CDR1 MNHEY, CDR2 SVGEGT. The CDR3 covers 16 residues. V was pared by 2 bases and J by 4 bases, with 6 bases of the junction left unmatched. CDR3 sequence (DNA): TGTGCCAGCAGTTACCAGACAGGGGTGAGCACCGGGGAGCTGTTTTTT. Its translation is CASSYQTGVSTGELFF.

CDR3 bases: TGTGCCAGCAGCTTAGCTTCTGGGACAGGGGTCAACGAGCAGTACTTC. Protein sequence: CASSLASGTGVNEQYF. This chain uses TRBV7-2 with TRBJ2-7; 10 bases fit TRBD1. This CDR3 region has 16 residues. Per the germline V gene, CDR1 is SGHTA and CDR2 is FQGNSA. V lost 0 bases, J lost 5 bases, and 7 bases stayed unmatched.

The CDR3 DNA follows: TGTGCCAGCTCTCCGGAGGTGAACTATGGCTACACCTTC. Its protein is CASSPEVNYGYTF. The chain employs TRBV18 and TRBJ1-2; no clear D gene. Trimming shortened V by 6 bases and J by 2 bases, and 10 bases separated the two germline ends. Germline V gene lookup returns CDR1 KGHSH and CDR2 LQKENI. The CDR3 sequence is 13 residues long.

The chain uses TRBV18 and TRBJ1-2; 10 bases align to TRBD1. This CDR3 contains 16 residues. Germline CDR1 is KGHSH and CDR2 is LQKENI. Germline trimming cut 6 bases from V and 3 bases from J; bases unmatched to any gene: 10. The CDR3 nucleotides read TGTGCCAGCTCCCGTCTGACAGGGGGCGACGACTATGGCTACACCTTC. Protein product: CASSRLTGGDDYGYTF.

The gene calls are TRBV27 and TRBJ2-1; TRBD2 matches at 8 bases. Germline-derived CDR1 and CDR2 are MNHEY and SMNVEV (reference sequence). The CDR3 runs 18 residues. The V and J ends lost 3 bases and 0 bases, in that order; junction bases with no gene match: 10. This CDR3 reads CASSFFKPGGHSYNEQFF. CDR3 in DNA: TGTGCCAGCAGTTTTTTTAAGCCGGGGGGGCACTCCTACAATGAGCAGTTCTTC.

The chain recombines TRBV2 with TRBJ2-3; TRBD1 is a possible D gene (6 bases). The CDR3 totals 14 residues. Germline assignment: CDR1 SNHLY and CDR2 FYNNEI. Trimming shortened V by 4 bases and J by 10 bases, and 18 bases separated the two germline ends. The CDR3 spells CASSGEQGISPQYF. The DNA of the CDR3 is TGTGCCAGCAGTGGGGAACAGGGAATATCCCCGCAGTATTTT.

This chain joins TRBV5-1 and TRBJ1-6; tentatively, D is TRBD1 (5 bases). This CDR3 spans 14 amino acids. Per germline, CDR1 SGHRS and CDR2 YFSETQ. V was cut by 3 bases and J by 8 bases, with 12 bases left in between. The CDR3: CASSWGGVDSPLHF. The CDR3 DNA is TGCGCCAGCAGCTGGGGAGGGGTGGATTCACCCCTCCACTTT.

CDR3 DNA sequence: TGTGCCACCAGCAGAGGGGGCCGGCAAGGCTACACCTTC. It codes for CATSRGGRQGYTF. The rearrangement uses TRBV15 and TRBJ1-2, with D possibly matching TRBD1 (5 bases). CDR1 and CDR2 from the germline V gene are LNHNV and YYDKDF (reference sequence). This CDR3 is built from 13 residues. Trimming cost V 1 base and J 8 bases, with 11 bases left between them.